A selection of T cell receptor beta chains follows, all from one sample in a study of T cells in Graves' hyperthyroidism and ophthalmopathy. TCRdb itself ran the multiplex PCR reads through MiXCR, one entry per CDR3 protein. The sample comprises a few hundred thousand distinct CDR3 sequences, roughly 13% of which are singletons, and 20% rests with the top ten. Sequenced sample: blood. The receptor source for this set is a man aged 30-40 years with Graves' hyperthyroidism that later progressed to Graves' ophthalmopathy. Both conserved end residues are part of each CDR3. Fields, in order: V gene, clone size, D gene, J gene, CDR3 protein, CDR3 DNA. D genes are given only for firm matches. The size entry is marked missing in some rows and otherwise reads once, few, many or a size class.

v_call: TRBV5-4; clone_size: many; d_call: -; j_call: TRBJ2-5; cdr3_aa: CASSLAGQGGETQYF; cdr3_nt: TGTGCCAGCAGCTTGGCGGGGCAGGGCGGGGAGACCCAGTACTTC
v_call: TRBV27; clone_size: many; d_call: -; j_call: TRBJ2-7; cdr3_aa: CASSFSGAGAYEQYF; cdr3_nt: TGTGCCAGCAGTTTTTCGGGGGCGGGGGCCTACGAGCAGTACTTC
v_call: TRBV28; clone_size: many; d_call: -; j_call: TRBJ1-5; cdr3_aa: CASNPDYGRAEQPQHF; cdr3_nt: TGTGCCAGCAACCCCGACTATGGGAGGGCCGAGCAGCCCCAGCATTTT
v_call: TRBV13; clone_size: many; d_call: -; j_call: TRBJ2-1; cdr3_aa: CASSADTYNEQFF; cdr3_nt: TGTGCCAGCAGCGCGGACACATACAATGAGCAGTTCTTC
v_call: TRBV12-5; clone_size: -; d_call: -; j_call: TRBJ1-1; cdr3_aa: CASGLVLFRGVWTEAFF; cdr3_nt: TGTGCTAGTGGTTTGGTACTTTTTAGGGGGGTTTGGACTGAAGCTTTCTTT
v_call: TRBV28; clone_size: many; d_call: -; j_call: TRBJ2-7; cdr3_aa: CASNRIRGHYEQYF; cdr3_nt: TGTGCCAGCAATCGTATCAGGGGACACTACGAGCAGTACTTC
v_call: TRBV2; clone_size: many; d_call: -; j_call: TRBJ1-1; cdr3_aa: CASKMSGTEAFF; cdr3_nt: TGTGCCAGCAAGATGAGCGGCACTGAAGCTTTCTTT
v_call: TRBV7-8; clone_size: many; d_call: TRBD1; j_call: TRBJ2-7; cdr3_aa: CASSSGAPGTGSEQYF; cdr3_nt: TGTGCCAGCAGCTCCGGGGCCCCCGGGACAGGCAGCGAGCAGTACTTC
v_call: TRBV6-5; clone_size: many; d_call: -; j_call: TRBJ1-5; cdr3_aa: CASSLGACQPQHF; cdr3_nt: TGTGCCAGCAGTTTGGGAGCTTGTCAGCCCCAGCATTTT
v_call: TRBV11-2; clone_size: many; d_call: TRBD2; j_call: TRBJ2-1; cdr3_aa: CASSPWGLAGGIYNEQFF; cdr3_nt: TGTGCCAGCAGCCCTTGGGGTCTAGCGGGGGGCATATACAATGAGCAGTTCTTC
v_call: TRBV5-6; clone_size: -; d_call: TRBD2; j_call: TRBJ2-5; cdr3_aa: CASSLVRGSGAYQETQYF; cdr3_nt: TGTGCCAGCAGCTTGGTTAGAGGCAGCGGGGCGTACCAAGAGACCCAGTACTTC